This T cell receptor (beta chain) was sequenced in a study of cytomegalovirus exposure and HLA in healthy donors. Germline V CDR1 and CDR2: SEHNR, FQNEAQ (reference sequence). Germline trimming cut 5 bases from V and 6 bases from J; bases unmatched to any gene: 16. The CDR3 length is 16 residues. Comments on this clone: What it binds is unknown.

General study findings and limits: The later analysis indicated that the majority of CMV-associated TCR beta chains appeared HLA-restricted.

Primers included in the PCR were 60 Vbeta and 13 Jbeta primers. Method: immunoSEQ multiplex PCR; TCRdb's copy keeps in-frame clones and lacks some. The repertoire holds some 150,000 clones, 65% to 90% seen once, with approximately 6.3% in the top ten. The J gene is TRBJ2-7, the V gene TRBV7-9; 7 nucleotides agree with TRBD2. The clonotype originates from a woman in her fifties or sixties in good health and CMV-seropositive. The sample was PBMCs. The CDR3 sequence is CASSLLRGRDPGEQYF. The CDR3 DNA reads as TGTGCCAGCAGCCTTCTCCGGGGGAGGGATCCAGGCGAGCAGTACTTC.